This TCR beta chain was observed in a study of blood T cell repertoires in COVID-19. In the original analysis: For nucleated cells, counts were estimated from reference gene primer amplification. This table comes from immunoSEQ multiplex PCR, and its TCRdb copy is limited to in-frame clones, with some not included. The V and J calls and clone size were taken over from that table, and D and trimming were inferred from the DNA. Of just under 350,000 clones in the sample, 90% to 95% were seen once. From germline, CDR1 is WNHNN and CDR2 SYGVQD (reference sequence). V gave up 3 bases and J gave up 1 base, with 6 bases separating them. The CDR3 length is 14 residues.

V usage is TRBV10-1 and J usage is TRBJ2-2, with D unresolved. The TCR comes from a woman in her late teens or twenties who had recovered from COVID-19. Input material: peripheral blood. The DNA of the CDR3 is TGCGCCAGCAGTGACCCTCGGAACACCGGGGAGCTGTTTTTT. Residues: CASSDPRNTGELFF.